This TCR beta chain originates from a study of T cells in Graves' hyperthyroidism and ophthalmopathy. Notes on the study in general: Model predictions of ophthalmopathy came a median roughly 6.7 months before onset. Most thyroid clonotypes expanded above 0.001 were also detected in blood.

The germline V gene encodes CDR1 SNHLY and CDR2 FYNNEI. Trimming took 2 bases from V and 12 from J, leaving 11 bases between them. The CDR3 loop spans 13 amino acids. Criteria for exclusion of patients were uncontrolled infection, other autoimmune disease, pregnancy or lactation. Blood was sampled at initial diagnosis of hyperthyroidism, prior to onset of any ophthalmopathy symptoms. The TCR beta CDR3 regions underwent amplification using RNA transcripts as the source. HTBI primers were employed in a first-round RT-PCR of the TCR CDR3. Each CDR3 protein gets one entry after TCRdb re-called the multiplex PCR reads with MiXCR. The sample gives about 300,000 distinct CDR3 sequences, about 25% of which show up once; over 25% is in the top ten. Many counts were recorded for this clonotype. What it binds is not known.

Sequenced: blood. The source is a man aged 35-49 years with Graves' hyperthyroidism that later progressed to Graves' ophthalmopathy. The chain is built from TRBV2 and TRBJ1-6; D ambiguous. The CDR3 DNA reads TGTGCCAGCAGTGAACAGACTGCCGAACCCCTCCACTTT. Encoded protein: CASSEQTAEPLHF.